This T cell receptor beta chain was identified during a study of radiotherapy plus CTLA-4 blockade in lung cancer. By proportion, this clone is medium-sized. This specimen includes other DNA sequences encoding the same CDR3. The method was immunoSEQ multiplex PCR; TCRdb's version includes in-frame clones alone and lacks a portion of them. The sample records about 98,000 clones, 70% to 90% being singletons. Trimming removed 2 bases from V and 5 bases from J, with 3 bases in between. This CDR3 is built from 11 residues. CDR1 KGHSH and CDR2 LQKENI come from the germline V gene. The V gene is TRBV18, the J gene TRBJ2-5; no clear D gene. Sample: peripheral blood, taken from a patient treated with radiotherapy plus ipilimumab. The clonotype was recovered from a human donor with non-small cell lung cancer that progressed on radiotherapy plus ipilimumab. This chain's CDR3 is CASSPEETQYF. CDR3 DNA sequence: TGTGCCAGCTCACCAGAGGAGACCCAGTACTTC.